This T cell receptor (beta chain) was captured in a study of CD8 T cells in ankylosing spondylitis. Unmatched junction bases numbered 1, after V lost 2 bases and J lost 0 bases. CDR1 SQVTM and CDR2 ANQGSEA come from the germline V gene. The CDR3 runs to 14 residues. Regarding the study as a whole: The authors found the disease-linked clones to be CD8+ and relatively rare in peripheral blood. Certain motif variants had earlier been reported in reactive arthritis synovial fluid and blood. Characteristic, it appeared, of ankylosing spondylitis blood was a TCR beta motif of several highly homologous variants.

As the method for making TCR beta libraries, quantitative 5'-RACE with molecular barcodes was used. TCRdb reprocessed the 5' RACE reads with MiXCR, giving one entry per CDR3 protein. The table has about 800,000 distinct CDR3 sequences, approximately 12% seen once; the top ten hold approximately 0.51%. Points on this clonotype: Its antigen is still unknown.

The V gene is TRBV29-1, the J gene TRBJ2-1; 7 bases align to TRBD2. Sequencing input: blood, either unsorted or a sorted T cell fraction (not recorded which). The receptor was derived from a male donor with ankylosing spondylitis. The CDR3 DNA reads TGCAGCGTTGAACGGGGGGACTCCTACAATGAGCAGTTCTTC. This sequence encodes CSVERGDSYNEQFF.